This TCR beta chain was documented in a study of blood T cell repertoires in COVID-19. Turning to the study itself: The cDNA or gDNA used as material had been derived from T cells, B-cell-depleted T cells, or PBMCs.

TCRdb keeps only in-frame clones here, not all; method: immunoSEQ multiplex PCR. This table holds about 140,000 clones, around 79% found once. Germline-derived CDR1 and CDR2 are SNHLY and FYNNEI. The CDR3 is made up of 14 amino acids. Losses at the gene ends were 7 bases for V and 7 bases for J; bases not matched to a gene: 7. The specimen sequenced was PBMCs or T cells enriched from blood (not recorded which). This sequence originates from a woman aged 50 to 60 who had recovered from COVID-19. This chain links TRBV2 with TRBJ1-6, with 7 bases aligning to TRBD1. The CDR3 DNA sequence: TGTGCCAGCAAGAGGGACAGATTAAATTCACCCCTCCACTTT. Its translation is CASKRDRLNSPLHF. The full variable domain, in which reference TRBV2 and TRBJ1-6 provide the parts outside the CDR3, is EPEVTQTPSHQVTQMGQEVILRCVPISNHLYFYWYRQILGQKVEFLVSFYNNEISEKSEIFDDQFSVERPDGSNFTLKIRSTKLEDSAMYFCASKRDRLNSPLHFGNGTRLTVT.